These 20 T cell receptor beta chains were sequenced from one sample in a study of shared clonotypes between healthy human individuals. Sequenced by immunoSEQ multiplex PCR; TCRdb stores in-frame clones only, minus some. This sample has roughly 500,000 clones, with 79% found just once. Sequenced sample: PBMCs. The source is a woman between 40 and 50 years old in good health. Some clones in this sample may be carry-over from other donors' samples.

CDR3 in amino acids: CAWGAGANTGELFF. DNA of the CDR3: TGTGCCTGGGGAGCGGGAGCTAACACCGGGGAGCTGTTTTTT. The J gene is TRBJ2-2, the V gene TRBV30; TRBD2 matches 8 bases. Germline trimming cut 5 bases from V and 2 bases from J; bases unmatched to any gene: 4. The CDR3 contains 14 residues. Germline V gene lookup returns CDR1 GTSNPN and CDR2 SVGIG (reference sequence).

With respect to this clone: Other DNA sequences of this sample code for an identical CDR3. This chain links TRBV29-1 with TRBJ1-1; 9 bases are a match to TRBD1. The CDR3 consists of 13 residues. Germline V CDR1 and CDR2: SQVTM, ANQGSEA. V lost 7 bases to trimming and J lost 1 base; unmatched junction nucleotides: 4. The CDR3: CSASTGGNTEAFF. DNA of the CDR3: TGCAGCGCCTCGACAGGGGGGAACACTGAAGCTTTCTTT.

The V and J genes are TRBV7-9 and TRBJ1-2; D is ambiguous. The CDR3 totals 14 residues. Germline loops: CDR1 SEHNR, CDR2 FQNEAQ (reference sequence). The V gene lost 2 bases and the J gene lost 0 bases, with 7 bases spanning the gap. CDR3 coding DNA: TGTGCCAGCAGCTTAAAAGGAGCTAACTATGGCTACACCTTC. Translated, it gives CASSLKGANYGYTF.

This chain joins TRBV2 and TRBJ2-5; D call uncertain. The tail of the sequence fits TRBJ2-7 better, so the J call may be wrong. Germline assignment: CDR1 SNHLY and CDR2 FYNNEI. This CDR3 is built from 12 residues. In nucleotides, the CDR3 is TGTGCCAGCAGTGAAGCCCTCTACGAGCAGTACTTC. As protein: CASSEALYEQYF.

This clone has only one observation. The chain has TRBV30 and TRBJ2-3; 7 nucleotides line up with TRBD2. From germline, CDR1 is GTSNPN and CDR2 SVGIG (reference sequence). J was trimmed by 1 base and V by 3 bases; bases with no gene match: 4. The CDR3 runs 14 residues. For the CDR3, the DNA is TGTGCCTGGAGGACTAGCCGAGGCACAGATACGCAGTATTTT. Amino acids: CAWRTSRGTDTQYF.

The gene calls are TRBV7-8 and TRBJ2-3; D gene unclear. V shed 1 base and J shed 5 bases, with 10 bases lying between them. The CDR3 has 14 residues. Looked up from germline, CDR1 is SGHVS and CDR2 is FQNEAQ. In DNA form, the CDR3 reads TGTGCCAGCAGCTTAGAAGCGCACTTAGATACGCAGTATTTT. This encodes CASSLEAHLDTQYF.

The rearrangement links TRBV7-3 to TRBJ2-2; 9 nucleotides match TRBD2. The junction had 9 bases not matched to a gene; V was cut back by 1 base and J by 3 bases. Germline CDR1 is SGHTA and CDR2 is FQGTGA. The CDR3 has 18 amino acids. Written as DNA, the CDR3 is TGTGCCAGCAGCTTAATCGCGCTAGCGGGAACGTACACCGGGGAGCTGTTTTTT. Amino acid sequence: CASSLIALAGTYTGELFF.

Points on this clone: Just one base apart from a much larger clone, this may be a read error. This CDR3 is also generated by other DNA sequences in the sample. The rearrangement uses TRBV9 and TRBJ2-1, with D perhaps TRBD2 (6 bases). Trimming stripped 0 bases from V and 2 bases from J, with 6 bases between. Looked up from germline, CDR1 is SGDLS and CDR2 is YYNGEE. The CDR3 is 14 residues long. The CDR3 nucleotides read TGTGCCAGCAGCGTAGCGGGAGCCTACAATGAGCAGTTCTTC. Translating it yields CASSVAGAYNEQFF. Filled out from reference TRBV9 and TRBJ2-1, the complete variable domain reads DSGVTQTPKHLITATGQRVTLRCSPRSGDLSVYWYQQSLDQGLQFLIQYYNGEERAKGNILERFSAQQFPDLHSELNLSSLELGDSALYFCASSVAGAYNEQFFGPGTRLTVL.

CDR3 amino acids: CASSPQRGDNEQFF. The DNA for the CDR3 is TGTGCCAGCTCACCACAGCGGGGGGACAATGAGCAGTTCTTC. The chain recombines TRBV18 with TRBJ2-1; 9 bases are shared with TRBD2. CDR1 is KGHSH and CDR2 is LQKENI in the germline V gene. The CDR3 runs to 14 residues. After removal of 1 base from V and 5 bases from J, the junction contained 0 bases not matched to a gene. The whole variable domain, remainder taken from reference TRBV18 and TRBJ2-1, is NAGVMQNPRHLVRRRGQEARLRCSPMKGHSHVYWYRQLPEEGLKFMVYLQKENIIDESGMPKERFSAEFPKEGPSILRIQQVVRGDSAAYFCASSPQRGDNEQFFGPGTRLTVL.

The rearrangement uses TRBV28 and TRBJ2-4, with a tentative D call TRBD2 (6 bases). The CDR3 spans 14 residues. Trimming pared 5 bases from V and 3 bases from J, leaving 11 bases between. CDR1 and CDR2 from the germline V gene are MDHEN and SYDVKM. The CDR3 loop is CASSLRELKNIQYF. CDR3 sequence (DNA): TGTGCCAGCAGTCTTCGGGAGCTCAAAAACATTCAGTACTTC.

This clone was detected only a few times. Other DNA sequences from this sample encode an identical CDR3 as well. The rearrangement joins TRBV18 to TRBJ2-1, with D perhaps matching TRBD2 (6 bases). V was shortened by 1 base and J by 5 bases, with 6 bases between the two germline ends. The CDR3 covers 13 residues. Germline loops: CDR1 KGHSH, CDR2 LQKENI. This chain's CDR3 is CASSPLADNEQFF. Written as DNA, the CDR3 is TGTGCCAGCTCACCACTAGCGGACAATGAGCAGTTCTTC.

This chain links TRBV18 with TRBJ2-7, with a possible D match to TRBD2 (6 bases). Germline values: CDR1 KGHSH, CDR2 LQKENI. V dropped 3 bases and J dropped 6 bases, with 12 bases sitting between them. The CDR3 is 13 amino acids. The CDR3 region has the DNA TGTGCCAGCTCACCCGAGGAAGCGGGCGAGCAGTACTTC. Its protein product is CASSPEEAGEQYF.

The chain couples TRBV13 to TRBJ2-5; D remains ambiguous. Per germline, CDR1 PRHDT and CDR2 FYEKMQ (reference sequence). The CDR3 extends over 14 amino acids. Trimming cost V 0 bases and J 4 bases, with 9 bases left between them. The CDR3 protein is CASSLGAHGETQYF. The DNA for the CDR3 is TGTGCCAGCAGCTTAGGTGCACATGGAGAGACCCAGTACTTC.

This chain joins TRBV19 and TRBJ2-1; 13 nucleotides agree with TRBD2. Germline CDR1 LNHDA, CDR2 SQIVND (reference sequence). V was clipped by 7 bases and J by 8 bases; unmatched bases: 8. This CDR3 contains 15 residues. CDR3 in amino acids: CASNHGLAGVDEQFF. The CDR3 DNA sequence: TGTGCCAGTAATCACGGACTAGCGGGAGTGGATGAGCAGTTCTTC. Full variable domain (outside the CDR3, taken from reference TRBV19 and TRBJ2-1): DGGITQSPKYLFRKEGQNVTLSCEQNLNHDAMYWYRQDPGQGLRLIYYSQIVNDFQKGDIAEGYSVSREKKESFPLTVTSAQKNPTAFYLCASNHGLAGVDEQFFGPGTRLTVL.

Note on this clone: In this CDR3 the conserved last residue, phenylalanine or tryptophan, is missing, so a read error is likely. The gene calls are TRBV7-9 and TRBJ2-7; unclear D gene. V was cut by 0 bases and J by 3 bases, with 6 bases left in between. This CDR3 has 13 amino acids. The germline V gene encodes CDR1 SEHNR and CDR2 FQNEAQ (reference sequence). Written as DNA, the CDR3 is TGTGCCAGCAGCTTAGCCAGCAGCTACGAGCAGTACCTC. Translated: CASSLASSYEQYL.

This sequence joins TRBV5-4 and TRBJ2-1; a possible D gene is TRBD1 (5 bases). V lost 5 bases and J 4 bases, leaving 16 bases between the germline ends. Germline V gene sequence: CDR1 SGHNT, CDR2 YYREEE (reference sequence). The CDR3 has 15 amino acids. CDR3 nucleotides: TGTGCCAGCAGGGAGACAGCAGATCCTTACAATGAGCAGTTCTTC. Translated, it gives CASRETADPYNEQFF.

CDR3 bases: TGTGCCAGCAGCACCCCGGGATTCTACGAGCAGTACTTC. Translating it yields CASSTPGFYEQYF. The chain carries TRBV5-6 and TRBJ2-7, with TRBD2 as a possible D gene (5 bases). The CDR3 extends over 13 amino acids. CDR1 and CDR2 from the germline V gene are SGHDT and YYEEEE. Trimming stripped 4 bases from V and 3 bases from J, with 11 bases between.

About this clone: A junction boundary mismatches the germline segment, possibly from a read error. V is TRBV2 and J is TRBJ2-4; 8 bases are shared with TRBD1. CDR1 is SNHLY and CDR2 is FYNNEI in the germline V gene. CDR3 length: 16 amino acids. This chain's CDR3 is CASSEDRGFGKNIQYF. The CDR3 DNA reads TGTGCAAGCAGTGAAGACAGGGGATTTGGCAAAAACATTCAGTACTTC.

The chain employs TRBV14 and TRBJ2-7; D ambiguous. This CDR3 spans 12 amino acids. V was cut by 7 bases and J by 0 bases, with 7 bases left in between. Germline CDR1 is SGHDN and CDR2 is FVKESK. Here the CDR3 DNA reads TGTGCCAGCATGGGCTACTCCTACGAGCAGTACTTC. Protein sequence: CASMGYSYEQYF.

The chain links TRBV7-3 to TRBJ2-6; 13 bases align to TRBD2. The ends lost 5 bases at V and 2 bases at J; junction bases unmatched: 6. Germline lookup yields CDR1 SGHTA and CDR2 FQGTGA. The CDR3 covers 18 residues. Here the CDR3 reads CASSLWTSGRAGANVLTF. CDR3 DNA sequence: TGTGCCAGCAGCCTATGGACTAGCGGGAGAGCTGGGGCCAACGTCCTGACTTTC.